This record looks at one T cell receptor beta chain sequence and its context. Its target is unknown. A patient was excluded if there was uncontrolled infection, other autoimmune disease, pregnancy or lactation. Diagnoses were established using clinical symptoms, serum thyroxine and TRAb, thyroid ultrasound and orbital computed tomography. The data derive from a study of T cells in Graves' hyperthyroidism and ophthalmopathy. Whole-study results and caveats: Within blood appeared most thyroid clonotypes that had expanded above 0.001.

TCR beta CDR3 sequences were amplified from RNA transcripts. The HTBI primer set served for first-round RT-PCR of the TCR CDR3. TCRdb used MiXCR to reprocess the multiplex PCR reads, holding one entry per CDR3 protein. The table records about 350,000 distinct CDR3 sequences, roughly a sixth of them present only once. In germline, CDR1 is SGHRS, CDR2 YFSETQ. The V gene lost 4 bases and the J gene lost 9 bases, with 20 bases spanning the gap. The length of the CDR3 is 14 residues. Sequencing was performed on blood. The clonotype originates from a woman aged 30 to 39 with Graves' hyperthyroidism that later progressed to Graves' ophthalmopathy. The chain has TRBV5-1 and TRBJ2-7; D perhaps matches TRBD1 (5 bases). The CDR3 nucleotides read TGCGCCAGCAGCATTCGACAGAGTGGTACGGTGCAGTACTTC. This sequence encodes CASSIRQSGTVQYF. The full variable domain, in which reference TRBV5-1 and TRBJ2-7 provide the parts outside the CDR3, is KAGVTQTPRYLIKTRGQQVTLSCSPISGHRSVSWYQQTPGQGLQFLFEYFSETQRNKGNFPGRFSGRQFSNSRSEMNVSTLELGDSALYLCASSIRQSGTVQYFGPGTRLTVT.